The TCR beta chain described here comes from a study of cytomegalovirus exposure and HLA in healthy donors. With regard to this clone: Antigen specificity is unknown.

CDR1 is SGHKS, CDR2 YYEKEE, per germline (reference sequence). The V and J ends lost 1 base and 0 bases respectively, with 11 bases between them. The CDR3 consists of 16 residues. Study-wide results and limits: Association of roughly 18,000 TCR beta sequences with HLA alleles was found at 0.05 false discovery rate in a later analysis. The study listed 164 cytomegalovirus-associated TCR beta chains. A missense DCLRE1C variant was associated with V- and J-gene trimming of TCR beta chains in a later analysis, and an independent cohort replicated the association.

Amplification used 60 Vbeta primers and 13 Jbeta primers. Data came from immunoSEQ multiplex PCR; TCRdb stores just in-frame clones and leaves some out. The data hold about 120,000 clones, with roughly 80% observed a single time. The V gene is TRBV5-5, the J gene TRBJ1-3, with D perhaps TRBD1 (6 bases). This clonotype was sampled from a man aged 25 to 40 in good health and CMV-seronegative. Sequenced input: PBMCs. The CDR3 sequence is CASSLSGVNSGNTIYF. The CDR3 DNA reads TGTGCCAGCAGCTTGTCAGGGGTTAACTCTGGAAACACCATATATTTT. The whole variable domain, filled in from reference TRBV5-5 and TRBJ1-3, reads DAGVTQSPTHLIKTRGQQVTLRCSPISGHKSVSWYQQVLGQGPQFIFQYYEKEERGRGNFPDRFSARQFPNYSSELNVNALLLGDSALYLCASSLSGVNSGNTIYFGEGSWLTVV.